The clone carrying this T cell receptor (beta chain) was observed a handful of times. These data come from a study of cytotoxic CD8 clonotypes in ibrutinib-treated CLL. Losses at the gene ends were 3 bases for V and 7 bases for J; bases not matched to a gene: 8. This CDR3 region has 16 residues. CDR1 is ENHRY, CDR2 SYGVKD, per germline. The method was immunoSEQ multiplex PCR; TCRdb's version includes in-frame clones alone and lacks a portion of them. The sample includes around 33,000 clones, around 53% of them seen just once. This specimen consisted of PBMCs, obtained before ibrutinib treatment. This clonotype was sampled from a human donor with chronic lymphocytic leukemia. The chain carries TRBV10-3 and TRBJ2-2; 10 nucleotides align to TRBD2. The CDR3 loop reads CAISDHSGGVHGELFF. The DNA for the CDR3 is TGTGCCATCAGTGACCACAGCGGGGGGGTTCACGGGGAGCTGTTTTTT.